This entry concerns a single TCR beta chain. V lost 0 bases and J 0 bases, leaving 15 bases between the germline ends. The germline gives CDR1 SGHRS, CDR2 YFSETQ. The CDR3 runs 17 residues. These data are taken from a study of blood T cell repertoires in COVID-19. Authors' data handling: The authors estimated nucleated cell counts from reference gene primer amplification. Assay used: immunoSEQ multiplex PCR; TCRdb lists only in-frame clones, some missing. Clone size and V and J calls were adopted from that table, with D and trimming inferred from the DNA. The sample lists 150,000 or so clones, roughly four fifths occurring once.

Material for sequencing was peripheral blood. This TCR was sampled from a man in his 60s with active or convalescent COVID-19. The rearrangement uses TRBV5-1 and TRBJ1-1; no reliable D call. In nucleotides, the CDR3 is TGCGCCAGCAGCTTGGCCATAGCGACCGGGCTGAACACTGAAGCTTTCTTT. It is translated as CASSLAIATGLNTEAFF.